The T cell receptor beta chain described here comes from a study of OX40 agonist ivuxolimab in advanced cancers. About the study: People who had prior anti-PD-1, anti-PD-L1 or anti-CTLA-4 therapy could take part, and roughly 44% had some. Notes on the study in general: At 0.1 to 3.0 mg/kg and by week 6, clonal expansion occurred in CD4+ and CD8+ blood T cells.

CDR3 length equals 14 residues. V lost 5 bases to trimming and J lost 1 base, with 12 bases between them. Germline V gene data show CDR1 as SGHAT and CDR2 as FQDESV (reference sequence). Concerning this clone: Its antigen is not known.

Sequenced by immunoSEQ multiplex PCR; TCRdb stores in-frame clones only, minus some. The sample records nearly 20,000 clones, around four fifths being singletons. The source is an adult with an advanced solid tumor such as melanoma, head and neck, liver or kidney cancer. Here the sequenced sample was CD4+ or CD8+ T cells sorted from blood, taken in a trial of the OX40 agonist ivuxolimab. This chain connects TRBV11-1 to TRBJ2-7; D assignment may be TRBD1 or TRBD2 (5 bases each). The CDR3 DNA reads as TGTGCCAGCAGCCCCCCCGGGGCATCCTACGAGCAGTACTTC. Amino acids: CASSPPGASYEQYF. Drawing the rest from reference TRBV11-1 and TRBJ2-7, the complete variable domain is EAEVAQSPRYKITEKSQAVAFWCDPISGHATLYWYRQILGQGPELLVQFQDESVVDDSQLPKDRFSAERLKGVDSTLKIQPAELGDSAMYLCASSPPGASYEQYFGPGTRLTVT.